This T cell receptor (beta chain) was sequenced for a study of beta chain features in type 1 diabetes. Across the whole study: In age, gender and cell yields, patients were similar to healthy donors.

This CDR3 contains 11 residues. V lost 6 bases, J lost 3 bases, and 6 bases lay in between. From germline, CDR1 is SNHLY and CDR2 FYNNEI. This clone was recorded a few times. Its target is not known. Study conclusions and caveats: A greater similarity of naive, central memory and Treg TCRB repertoires was seen among patients than among healthy donors. Shorter TCRB CDR3s, moderately but significantly so, marked every one of the four CD4+ subsets in Type 1 diabetes patients. Reduced insertions and increased deletions marked VDJ junctions in type 1 diabetes patients.

Expressed TCRB transcripts were sequenced, since all the RNA that had been isolated was reverse transcribed. Naive, central memory and regulatory T cell samples came to a mean of approximately 4 million reads. Assay: immunoSEQ multiplex PCR; the TCRdb copy retains only in-frame clones and omits some. The table has 150,000 to 180,000 clones, 10% seen once. The receptor comes from a young man with type 1 diabetes. The sample was central memory CD4+ T cells from blood. This chain connects TRBV2 to TRBJ2-7; the D is unclear. DNA for the CDR3: TGTGCCAGCAGACTCTACTACGAGCAGTACTTC. Translation: CASRLYYEQYF.